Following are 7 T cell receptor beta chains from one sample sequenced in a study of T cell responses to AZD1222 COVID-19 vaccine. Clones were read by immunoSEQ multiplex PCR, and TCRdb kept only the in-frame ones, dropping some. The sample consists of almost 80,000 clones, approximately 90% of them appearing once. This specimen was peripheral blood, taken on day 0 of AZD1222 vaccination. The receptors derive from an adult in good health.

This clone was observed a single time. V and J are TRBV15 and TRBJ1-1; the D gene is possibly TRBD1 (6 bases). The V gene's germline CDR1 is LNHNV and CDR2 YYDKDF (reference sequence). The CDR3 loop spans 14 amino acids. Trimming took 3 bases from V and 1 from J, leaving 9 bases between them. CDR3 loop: CATSRARGNTEAFF. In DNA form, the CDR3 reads TGTGCCACCAGCAGGGCCAGGGGGAACACTGAAGCTTTCTTT.

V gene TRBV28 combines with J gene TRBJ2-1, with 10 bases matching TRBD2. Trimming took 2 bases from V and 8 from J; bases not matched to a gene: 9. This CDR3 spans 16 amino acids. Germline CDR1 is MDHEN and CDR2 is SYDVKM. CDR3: CASSLGAGGPRDEQFF. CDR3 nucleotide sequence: TGTGCCAGCAGTTTAGGAGCGGGAGGGCCACGTGATGAGCAGTTCTTC.

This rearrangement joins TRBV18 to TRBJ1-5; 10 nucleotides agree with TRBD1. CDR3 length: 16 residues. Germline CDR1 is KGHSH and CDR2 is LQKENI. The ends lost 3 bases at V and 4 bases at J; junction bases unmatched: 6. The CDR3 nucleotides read TGTGCCAGCTCACCCTTCAGGACAGGGGGGAATCAGCCCCAGCATTTT. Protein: CASSPFRTGGNQPQHF.

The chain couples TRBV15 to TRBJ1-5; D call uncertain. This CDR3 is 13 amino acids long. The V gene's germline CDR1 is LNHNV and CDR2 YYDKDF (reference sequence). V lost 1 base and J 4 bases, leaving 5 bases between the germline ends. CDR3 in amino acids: CATSRGTNQPQHF. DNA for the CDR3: TGTGCCACCAGCAGAGGGACTAATCAGCCCCAGCATTTT.

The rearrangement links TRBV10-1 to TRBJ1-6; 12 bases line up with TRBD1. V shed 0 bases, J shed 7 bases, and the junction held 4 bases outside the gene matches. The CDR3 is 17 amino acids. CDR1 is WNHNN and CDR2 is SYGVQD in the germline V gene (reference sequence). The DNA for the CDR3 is TGCGCCAGCAGTGAGTCGTTAGGGACAGGGGGCAATTCACCCCTCCACTTT. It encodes CASSESLGTGGNSPLHF.

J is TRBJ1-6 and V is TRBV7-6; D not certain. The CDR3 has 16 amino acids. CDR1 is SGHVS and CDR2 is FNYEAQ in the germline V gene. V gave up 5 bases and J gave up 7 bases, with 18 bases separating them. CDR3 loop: CASSDQVGSLNSPLHF. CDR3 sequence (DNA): TGTGCCAGCAGCGATCAGGTGGGGAGCCTCAATTCACCCCTCCACTTT.

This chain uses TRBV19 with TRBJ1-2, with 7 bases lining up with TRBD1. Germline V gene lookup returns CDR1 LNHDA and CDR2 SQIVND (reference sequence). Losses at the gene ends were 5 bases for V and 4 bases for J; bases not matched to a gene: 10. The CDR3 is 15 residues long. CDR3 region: CASSSRAGGIYGYTF. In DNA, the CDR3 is TGTGCCAGTAGTTCGCGAGCAGGGGGAATCTATGGCTACACCTTC.